Below are 6 T cell receptor beta chains sequenced from a single sample in a study of T-cell reconstitution after alpha-beta-depleted transplantation in children. Unique molecular identifiers were incorporated into the prepared TCRbeta library. Each CDR3 protein gets one entry after TCRdb re-called the PCR reads with MiXCR. The profile shows hundreds of thousands of distinct CDR3 sequences, more than 10% of them singletons. Sequencing was performed on PBMCs from the stem cell graft donor, taken from the stem cell graft. These receptors all stem from a human donor who donated a stem cell graft to a child with acute lymphoblastic leukemia.

The rearrangement joins TRBV28 to TRBJ1-1; D gene unclear. Per the germline V gene, CDR1 is MDHEN and CDR2 is SYDVKM. The CDR3 runs to 15 residues. V was pared by 6 bases and J by 10 bases, with 24 bases between. The CDR3 nucleotides read TGTGCCAGCAGCCTCTTCCCTTCTCTAGGTAGCGGAGCTTTCTTT. It yields the protein CASSLFPSLGSGAFF.

This clonotype has ten or more counts. The chain has TRBV12-3 or TRBV12-4 and TRBJ2-2; D remains unclear. The CDR3 has 14 amino acids. V dropped 7 bases and J dropped 6 bases, with 15 bases sitting between them. The CDR3 sequence: CASTILNRAGELFF. The CDR3 DNA follows: TGTGCCAGCACCATATTAAATAGGGCCGGGGAGCTGTTTTTT.

This clonotype was counted at least ten times. The V gene is TRBV5-1, the J gene TRBJ2-1; the D gene is possibly TRBD1 (6 bases). Trimming pared 0 bases from V and 0 bases from J, leaving 7 bases between. Germline values: CDR1 SGHRS, CDR2 YFSETQ. The length of the CDR3 is 15 residues. CDR3 protein: CASSLAGASYNEQFF. The CDR3 DNA follows: TGCGCCAGCAGCTTGGCAGGGGCCTCCTACAATGAGCAGTTCTTC.

This clonotype was observed many times. This sequence joins TRBV7-2 and TRBJ2-1; 16 bases agree with TRBD2. The V segment lost 4 bases and the J segment 6 bases; nucleotides outside the gene matches: 18. CDR3 length: 21 residues. Per the germline V gene, CDR1 is SGHTA and CDR2 is FQGNSA. Here the CDR3 reads CASSSHSGTSGRAVFFNEQFF. The CDR3 nucleotides read TGTGCCAGCAGCTCGCACTCCGGGACTAGCGGGAGGGCCGTTTTTTTCAATGAGCAGTTCTTC.

This clonotype was counted between two and nine times. The chain couples TRBV7-9 to TRBJ2-4, with D perhaps matching TRBD1 or TRBD2 (6 bases each). The V end was cut by 7 bases, the J end by 3 bases, with 19 bases between. The CDR3 is 16 amino acids. CDR1 SEHNR and CDR2 FQNEAQ come from the germline V gene (reference sequence). CDR3 DNA sequence: TGTGCCAGCACCGATAGGGGGGCGTCGGGCAAAAACATTCAGTACTTC. Encoded protein: CASTDRGASGKNIQYF.

This clonotype showed up just a few times. The gene calls are TRBV4-3 and TRBJ1-1; D may be TRBD1 (5 bases). V was pared by 0 bases and J by 7 bases, with 9 bases between. The CDR3 is 13 amino acids. Germline assignment: CDR1 LGHNA and CDR2 YSLEER. The CDR3 loop reads CASSQDRAGEAFF. The DNA for the CDR3 is TGCGCCAGCAGCCAAGACAGGGCCGGTGAAGCTTTCTTT.